A single sample is the source of the 26 T cell receptor beta chains below, sequenced in a study of shared clonotypes between healthy human individuals. Repertoires were generated with immunoSEQ multiplex PCR, while TCRdb's copy carries only in-frame clones and drops some. The sample lists about 1,900,000 clones; approximately 94% were seen once. The naive CD8 fraction comprised CD45RO-negative cells positively selected for CCR7 and excluded terminally differentiated effector memory CD45RA+ cells. The specimen was naive CD8+ T cells sorted from blood. The receptors stem from a man between 18 and 29 years old in good health.

The count of this clone is one. DNA of the CDR3: TGTGCCAGCAGCTTGGGAGTCCCTGGAAACACCATATATTTT. The encoded protein is CASSLGVPGNTIYF. The V and J genes are TRBV5-6 and TRBJ1-3; D is unresolved. Trimming cost V 0 bases and J 2 bases, with 6 bases left between them. Germline CDR1 is SGHDT and CDR2 is YYEEEE. The CDR3 has 14 residues.

This clone was counted a single time. The CDR3 nucleotides read TGCGCCAGCAGCCAAGACCTAGGGGTGTCGCACACTGAAGCTTTCTTT. Translated: CASSQDLGVSHTEAFF. The V call is TRBV4-1, the J call TRBJ1-1; D is possibly TRBD1 (5 bases). The CDR3 sequence is 16 residues long. Germline CDR1 reads MGHRA; CDR2 reads YSYEKL. V was cut by 0 bases and J by 3 bases, with 14 bases left in between.

The V call is TRBV28, the J call TRBJ2-2; 7 nucleotides line up with TRBD1. V was pared by 6 bases and J by 5 bases, with 9 bases of the junction left unmatched. This CDR3 region has 15 residues. The V gene's germline CDR1 is MDHEN and CDR2 SYDVKM. The CDR3 protein is CASRFQGDWTGELFF. As DNA, the CDR3 is TGTGCCAGCAGATTTCAGGGGGATTGGACCGGGGAGCTGTTTTTT.

The chain has TRBV28 and TRBJ1-4; D is unresolved. Germline V gene data show CDR1 as MDHEN and CDR2 as SYDVKM. The CDR3 runs to 15 residues. The V end lost 7 bases, the J end lost 8 bases, and 20 bases lay between the germline ends. Here the CDR3 DNA reads TGTGCCAGCACCCCGGCCGGGAATATGGGGGAAAAACTGTTTTTT. Protein sequence: CASTPAGNMGEKLFF.

The gene calls are TRBV27 and TRBJ1-2; 7 bases fit TRBD1. Germline CDR1 is MNHEY and CDR2 is SMNVEV (reference sequence). The junction had 2 bases not matched to a gene; V was cut back by 0 bases and J by 4 bases. The CDR3 is made up of 14 amino acids. CDR3 region: CASSLSSGGYGYTF. Written as DNA, the CDR3 is TGTGCCAGCAGTTTATCTTCAGGGGGCTATGGCTACACCTTC.

The J gene is TRBJ1-1, the V gene TRBV4-1, with D possibly TRBD1 on 6 matching bases. The CDR3 is made up of 12 amino acids. V gave up 1 base and J gave up 6 bases, with 6 bases separating them. Per the germline V gene, CDR1 is MGHRA and CDR2 is YSYEKL. CDR3 protein: CASSQAGAEAFF. In nucleotides, the CDR3 is TGCGCCAGCAGCCAAGCAGGGGCTGAAGCTTTCTTT.

The CDR3 loop reads CASSLGTSLYEQYF. CDR3 DNA sequence: TGTGCCAGCAGCCTTGGGACTAGCCTCTACGAGCAGTACTTC. The chain is built from TRBV7-2 and TRBJ2-7; 9 bases map to TRBD2. Germline V lookup: CDR1 SGHTA, CDR2 FQGNSA. V lost 5 bases to trimming and J lost 3 bases; unmatched junction nucleotides: 5. The CDR3 extends over 14 amino acids.

The rearrangement links TRBV27 to TRBJ2-3; 8 positions agree with TRBD2. V lost 5 bases and J lost 5; bases outside the gene matches: 6. Germline V CDR1 and CDR2: MNHEY, SMNVEV (reference sequence). The CDR3 is 14 residues long. The CDR3 here is CASSGRGEGDTQYF. For the CDR3, the DNA is TGTGCCAGCAGTGGGCGGGGGGAAGGAGATACGCAGTATTTT.

The rearrangement links TRBV28 to TRBJ2-5, with D possibly TRBD1 on 5 matching bases. The CDR3 contains 20 residues. V was clipped by 5 bases and J by 2 bases, with 30 bases between them. Germline CDR1 MDHEN, CDR2 SYDVKM. The CDR3 loop is CASSHPGQGGRDIPQETQYF. The CDR3, as DNA: TGTGCCAGCAGTCACCCCGGGCAGGGTGGTAGAGATATACCTCAAGAGACCCAGTACTTC.

This clone was seen only once. The sample holds other DNA sequences that translate to the same CDR3. The chain is built from TRBV13 and TRBJ2-5; TRBD1 agrees at 10 bases. The V segment lost 4 bases and the J segment 4 bases; nucleotides outside the gene matches: 3. CDR3 length: 14 amino acids. Germline-derived CDR1 and CDR2 are PRHDT and FYEKMQ (reference sequence). CDR3 nucleotide sequence: TGTGCCAGCAGCTCGACAGGGGGCGGAGAGACCCAGTACTTC. Translation: CASSSTGGGETQYF.

This chain uses TRBV27 with TRBJ1-2; possible D gene TRBD1, 5 bases. The CDR3 is made up of 13 amino acids. Germline-derived CDR1 and CDR2 are MNHEY and SMNVEV (reference sequence). Trimming took off 10 bases at V and 8 bases at J, with 20 bases between the two ends. The DNA for the CDR3 is TGTGCCACCGGGGAGCAGGGAGTGGGAGGCTACACCTTC. This translates into CATGEQGVGGYTF.

The J gene is TRBJ2-7, the V gene TRBV27, with a possible D match to TRBD1 (6 bases). This CDR3 spans 13 amino acids. CDR1 is MNHEY and CDR2 is SMNVEV in the germline V gene (reference sequence). V gave up 3 bases and J gave up 3 bases, with 9 bases separating them. CDR3 bases: TGTGCCAGCAGTTTCACAGGGAACTACGAGCAGTACTTC. It translates to CASSFTGNYEQYF.

The gene calls are TRBV6-6 and TRBJ2-7, with D perhaps TRBD2 (5 bases). Trimming removed 8 bases from V and 3 bases from J, with 11 bases in between. This CDR3 contains 12 residues. Germline V gene data show CDR1 as MNHNY and CDR2 as SVGAGI (reference sequence). Written as DNA, the CDR3 is TGTGCCAGCGGGGAGCTAGGCTACGAGCAGTACTTC. This gives the protein CASGELGYEQYF.

The J gene is TRBJ2-7, the V gene TRBV6-5; TRBD1 might be the D (6 bases). The germline gives CDR1 MNHEY, CDR2 SVGAGI. The V end lost 2 bases, the J end lost 4 bases, and 15 bases lay between the germline ends. This CDR3 is 15 amino acids long. DNA for the CDR3: TGTGCCAGCAGTTACACGGCCGGGACACGGTACGAGCAGTACTTC. Translated, it gives CASSYTAGTRYEQYF.

The CDR3 nucleotides are TGCGCCAGCAGCCAAGTCGGGACTTTCGGCAAACCTGAAGCTTTCTTT. Translated: CASSQVGTFGKPEAFF. The chain employs TRBV4-1 and TRBJ1-1; TRBD1 is a possible D gene (5 bases). The CDR3 has 16 amino acids. The V and J ends lost 1 base and 6 bases respectively, with 18 bases between them. The germline V gene encodes CDR1 MGHRA and CDR2 YSYEKL.

V and J are TRBV15 and TRBJ2-1; no clear D. The germline V and J ends were trimmed by 5 bases and 4 bases, with 9 bases remaining between them. Germline V gene sequence: CDR1 LNHNV, CDR2 YYDKDF (reference sequence). The CDR3 loop spans 13 amino acids. CDR3 nucleotide sequence: TGTGCCACCAGCCAGGAGAATTACAATGAGCAGTTCTTC. Residues: CATSQENYNEQFF.

V is TRBV28 and J is TRBJ2-7; TRBD2 matches at 11 bases. Germline CDR1 is MDHEN and CDR2 is SYDVKM. CDR3 length: 18 amino acids. V shed 9 bases and J 5 bases; nucleotides not matched to a gene: 21. CDR3 nucleotide sequence: TGTGCCAGACTGCGCCTAGCGGGAGGATCAAGCTTTGTCCACGAGCAGTACTTC. Its protein is CARLRLAGGSSFVHEQYF. Together with reference TRBV28 and TRBJ2-7, the CDR3 gives the full variable domain: DVKVTQSSRYLVKRTGEKVFLECVQDMDHENMFWYRQDPGLGLRLIYFSYDVKMKEKGDIPEGYSVSREKKERFSLILESASTNQTSMYLCARLRLAGGSSFVHEQYFGPGTRLTVT.

J is TRBJ2-5 and V is TRBV7-9; D is unclear. The CDR3 covers 15 residues. The V end lost 0 bases, the J end lost 7 bases, and 15 bases lay between the germline ends. Germline V gene data show CDR1 as SEHNR and CDR2 as FQNEAQ (reference sequence). CDR3 DNA: TGTGCCAGCAGCTTAGCGTTCGTCAGTCGTGGGACCCAGTACTTC. As protein: CASSLAFVSRGTQYF.

The count of this clone is one. The same CDR3 arises from other DNA sequences in this sample as well. This chain joins TRBV6-5 and TRBJ2-7, with 7 bases identical to TRBD2. With 6 bases clipped from V and 2 bases from J, the junction kept 4 bases outside the gene matches. Germline CDR1 and CDR2: MNHEY and SVGAGI. This CDR3 contains 13 residues. This chain's CDR3 is CASSFGGAYEQYF. For the CDR3, the DNA is TGTGCCAGCAGCTTTGGGGGGGCCTACGAGCAGTACTTC.

The rearrangement links TRBV7-9 to TRBJ2-7; 10 nucleotides match TRBD1. The CDR3 spans 16 residues. The germline V gene has CDR1 SEHNR and CDR2 FQNEAQ (reference sequence). J lost 3 bases, V lost 1 base, and 6 bases had no gene match. CDR3 sequence reads: CASSLVGQGKLYEQYF. CDR3 DNA sequence: TGTGCCAGCAGCTTAGTGGGACAGGGGAAACTCTACGAGCAGTACTTC.

The chain combines TRBV28 with TRBJ2-7; D ambiguous. The CDR3 consists of 13 residues. The germline gives CDR1 MDHEN, CDR2 SYDVKM. V was cut by 6 bases and J by 4 bases, with 13 bases left in between. CDR3 nucleotide sequence: TGTGCCAGCAGCTCCGACTGGGCGTACGAGCAGTACTTC. Translating gives CASSSDWAYEQYF.

About this clone: This sample includes further DNA sequences coding for the same CDR3. The rearrangement links TRBV28 to TRBJ1-1, with 8 nucleotides matching TRBD1. V lost 3 bases and J lost 4; bases outside the gene matches: 4. CDR1 MDHEN and CDR2 SYDVKM come from the germline V gene. The CDR3 totals 14 residues. CDR3 loop: CASSFGQGGTEAFF. The CDR3 region has the DNA TGTGCCAGCAGTTTCGGACAGGGAGGCACTGAAGCTTTCTTT.

The chain is built from TRBV10-3 and TRBJ2-5; 8 bases agree with TRBD2. Per the germline V gene, CDR1 is ENHRY and CDR2 is SYGVKD. Trimming cost V 4 bases and J 5 bases; bases outside gene matches: 12. The CDR3 covers 16 residues. DNA of the CDR3: TGTGCCATCAGTGTTTCGGGACTAGAGGGCATCGAGACCCAGTACTTC. It specifies CAISVSGLEGIETQYF.

For this clone: Distinct nucleotide sequences in the sample also encode this CDR3. V usage is TRBV11-2 and J usage is TRBJ2-2, with a weak D call TRBD1 (5 bases). Germline-derived CDR1 and CDR2 are SGHAT and FQNNGV. The CDR3 is made up of 14 amino acids. V lost 5 bases and J 2 bases, leaving 9 bases between the germline ends. The CDR3 DNA sequence: TGTGCCAGCAGCCTTGGGGCTAACACCGGGGAGCTGTTTTTT. It yields the protein CASSLGANTGELFF.

This clone was counted a few times. The sample carries other DNA sequences with the same CDR3. The chain employs TRBV15 and TRBJ1-5; the D is unclear. Trimming cost V 0 bases and J 0 bases, with 6 bases left between them. Germline loops: CDR1 LNHNV, CDR2 YYDKDF (reference sequence). The CDR3 sequence is 15 residues long. The CDR3 DNA follows: TGTGCCACCAGCAGAGACCGCCATAGCAATCAGCCCCAGCATTTT. This sequence encodes CATSRDRHSNQPQHF.

The chain recombines TRBV7-2 with TRBJ1-5; the match to TRBD1 covers 8 bases. The CDR3 is 16 residues long. The V gene end was trimmed by 5 bases and the J gene end by 5 bases; junction bases not matched to a gene: 11. Germline lookup yields CDR1 SGHTA and CDR2 FQGNSA. The CDR3 sequence is CASSPQDRVFDQPQHF. CDR3 DNA: TGTGCCAGCAGCCCTCAGGACAGGGTTTTTGATCAGCCCCAGCATTTT.